This TCR beta chain stems from a study of T cell responses to AZD1222 COVID-19 vaccine. Pooled samples include second doses given at about 4 or 12 weeks. This clone has only one observation. The antigen is not known. Study-level findings and limits: Once two AZD1222 doses were given, Spike-specific TCR breadth and depth went up.

Produced via immunoSEQ multiplex PCR; TCRdb's table is partial and in-frame only. The table lists 150,000 or so clones, approximately 92% of them singletons, with around 3.5% in the top ten. Trimming removed 4 bases from V and 3 bases from J, with 14 bases in between. The germline V gene encodes CDR1 WSHSY and CDR2 SAAADI. The CDR3 runs to 15 residues. The chain uses TRBV10-2 and TRBJ2-3; TRBD1 might be the D (7 bases). The specimen comprised peripheral blood, sampled 28 days after the second AZD1222 dose. The clonotype originates from an adult who received the AZD1222 COVID-19 vaccine. The CDR3 bases are TGCGCCAGCAGTGTAGGAGGGGGCAATACAGATACGCAGTATTTT. It encodes CASSVGGGNTDTQYF.